The 21 T cell receptor beta chains given below trace back to one sample, sequenced in a study of liver allograft versus peripheral blood T cells. Across the whole study: Liver transplant recipients had T cell receptor repertoires compared between transplanted liver and peripheral blood.

Each CDR3 protein gets one entry after TCRdb re-called the reads with MiXCR. The data hold 9,500 to 12,000 distinct CDR3 sequences, with approximately 19% observed a single time. These receptor sequences come from a human patient who had a liver transplant. Part of the T cell pool may stem from the graft donor.

The chain has TRBV5-6 and TRBJ2-7, with D possibly being TRBD2 (5 bases). The germline V gene has CDR1 SGHDT and CDR2 YYEEEE. This CDR3 comprises 15 residues. V was clipped by 0 bases and J by 8 bases, with 18 bases between them. The CDR3 nucleotides read TGTGCCAGCAGCTTGGCGGCGGGCGGACCCCTTAAGCAGTACTTC. This translates into CASSLAAGGPLKQYF.

This clonotype is termed medium-sized. The chain links TRBV28 to TRBJ2-1; 12 bases are a match to TRBD2. Trimming cost V 5 bases and J 8 bases; bases outside gene matches: 7. The CDR3 extends over 15 amino acids. Germline values: CDR1 MDHEN, CDR2 SYDVKM. CDR3 loop: CASSKPGLAGHEQFF. The CDR3, as DNA: TGTGCCAGCAGTAAACCGGGACTAGCGGGTCATGAGCAGTTCTTC.

Many counts were recorded for this clonotype. The chain has TRBV18 and TRBJ2-3; 7 nucleotides agree with TRBD1. The V and J ends lost 3 bases and 6 bases, in that order; junction bases with no gene match: 18. Per germline, CDR1 KGHSH and CDR2 LQKENI. The CDR3 has 18 residues. CDR3 DNA: TGTGCCAGCTCACCCCGAAGCGGACAGGACCTTGTTCCCGATACGCAGTATTTT. The encoded protein is CASSPRSGQDLVPDTQYF.

By share, this clonotype counts as medium-sized. The chain joins TRBV19 to TRBJ2-6; D possibly matches TRBD1 or TRBD2 (6 bases each). Per germline, CDR1 LNHDA and CDR2 SQIVND (reference sequence). V dropped 0 bases and J dropped 2 bases, with 17 bases sitting between them. The CDR3 is 19 amino acids. CDR3 sequence: CASSIDGGLSPTGANVLTF. DNA of the CDR3: TGTGCCAGTAGTATAGATGGGGGGCTCTCCCCGACTGGGGCCAACGTCCTGACTTTC.

There are a few counts of this clonotype. The V and J genes are TRBV7-9 and TRBJ1-5; a weak D match, TRBD1 (5 bases). The V end lost 4 bases, the J end lost 4 bases, and 11 bases lay between the germline ends. Per germline, CDR1 SEHNR and CDR2 FQNEAQ (reference sequence). CDR3 size: 14 residues. CDR3 residues: CASSSQGGNQPQHF. The CDR3, as DNA: TGTGCCAGCAGCTCCCAGGGTGGGAATCAGCCCCAGCATTTT.

Many counts were recorded for this clonotype. The CDR3 DNA sequence: TGTGCCAGCAGGCGAGAGACATTCCACGAGCAGTACTTC. Translating it yields CASRRETFHEQYF. V is TRBV5-6 and J is TRBJ2-7; D remains unclear. Germline V gene sequence: CDR1 SGHDT, CDR2 YYEEEE. The CDR3 extends over 13 amino acids. V was cut by 5 bases and J by 5 bases, with 14 bases left in between.

The chain recombines TRBV12-3 or TRBV12-4 with TRBJ2-3; D is ambiguous. The CDR3 length is 15 residues. V was pared by 8 bases and J by 1 base, with 16 bases between. DNA of the CDR3: TGTGCCAGCCTACCCGGGCCAAGGGGCACAGATACGCAGTATTTT. It specifies CASLPGPRGTDTQYF.

In its sample, this clonotype is medium-sized. V usage is TRBV19 and J usage is TRBJ1-6; 9 bases fit TRBD1. The trim removed 7 bases at V and 7 bases at J, leaving 8 bases unmatched. Germline CDR1 is LNHDA and CDR2 is SQIVND (reference sequence). This CDR3 contains 15 residues. The CDR3 region has the DNA TGTGCCAGTACCACAGGGGGCGCAAGGAATTCACCCCTCCACTTT. It translates to CASTTGGARNSPLHF.

By share, this clonotype ranks as medium-sized. This chain links TRBV27 with TRBJ1-2; 7 bases are a match to TRBD1. Germline CDR1 MNHEY, CDR2 SMNVEV (reference sequence). Trimming at V came to 3 bases and at J to 3 bases, leaving 1 base not matched to a gene. This CDR3 contains 13 residues. CDR3 in DNA: TGTGCCAGCAGTTTGCAGGGGGACTATGGCTACACCTTC. Its translation: CASSLQGDYGYTF.

Comments on this clonotype: Given a much more abundant clone one base away, this may be a read error. The rearrangement joins TRBV28 to TRBJ2-1; D ambiguous. Germline-derived CDR1 and CDR2 are MDHEN and SYDVKM. The ends were cut back, 8 bases at V and 5 bases at J, with 16 bases in the middle. This CDR3 spans 14 amino acids. CDR3 sequence (DNA): TGTGCCAGCGGGGTTGCGAGGAAAAACAATGAGCAGTTCTTC. Protein product: CASGVARKNNEQFF.

This clonotype has just a few counts. V is TRBV27 and J is TRBJ1-1; possibly TRBD1 for D (5 bases). Trimming cost V 6 bases and J 2 bases, with 10 bases left between them. The CDR3 has 13 amino acids. Germline V gives CDR1 MNHEY, CDR2 SMNVEV (reference sequence). The chain's CDR3 is CASSPGQNTEAFF. The CDR3 DNA reads TGTGCCAGCAGCCCAGGACAAAACACTGAAGCTTTCTTT.

This chain uses TRBV6-5 with TRBJ2-3; D may be TRBD2 (6 bases). The CDR3 totals 15 residues. From germline, CDR1 is MNHEY and CDR2 SVGAGI. V was cut by 5 bases and J by 7 bases, with 19 bases left in between. The CDR3 sequence: CASSGRDLTRNTQYF. CDR3 sequence (DNA): TGTGCCAGCAGTGGCCGGGACTTAACCCGGAATACGCAGTATTTT.

The CDR3: CASSPEGTTQYF. DNA for the CDR3: TGTGCCAGCAGCCCAGAGGGCACGACCCAGTACTTC. The chain combines TRBV11-2 with TRBJ2-5; D possibly corresponds to TRBD2 (5 bases). Trimming took off 5 bases at V and 7 bases at J, with 11 bases between the two ends. Per the germline V gene, CDR1 is SGHAT and CDR2 is FQNNGV. The CDR3 is 12 residues long.

By proportion, this clonotype is medium-sized. The chain carries TRBV19 and TRBJ1-1, with D perhaps matching TRBD1 (6 bases). Germline V gene lookup returns CDR1 LNHDA and CDR2 SQIVND (reference sequence). Trimming shortened V by 3 bases and J by 3 bases, and 11 bases separated the two germline ends. CDR3 length equals 14 residues. CDR3 in amino acids: CASSMGALDTEAFF. CDR3 DNA: TGTGCCAGTAGTATGGGGGCCTTGGACACTGAAGCTTTCTTT.

By its share, this clonotype is medium-sized (0.01 to 0.1%). The chain carries TRBV28 and TRBJ1-6, with TRBD1 identical over 7 bases. CDR3 length equals 14 residues. The germline CDR1 and CDR2 sequences are MDHEN and SYDVKM. Trimming removed 5 bases from V and 6 bases from J; junction bases left unmatched: 4. CDR3 DNA sequence: TGTGCCAGCAGTCCCCGGGACAGTAATTCACCCCTCCACTTT. Protein product: CASSPRDSNSPLHF.

The rearrangement links TRBV7-9 to TRBJ2-5, with D perhaps matching TRBD2 (5 bases). Per the germline V gene, CDR1 is SEHNR and CDR2 is FQNEAQ (reference sequence). V dropped 3 bases and J dropped 5 bases, with 10 bases sitting between them. The CDR3 has 13 amino acids. CDR3: CASSFLGVETQYF. The CDR3 DNA reads TGTGCCAGCAGCTTTCTCGGGGTGGAGACCCAGTACTTC.

This clonotype was detected a few times. This chain joins TRBV7-2 and TRBJ1-4; D not certain. Germline lookup yields CDR1 SGHTA and CDR2 FQGNSA. Trimming removed 0 bases from V and 8 bases from J, with 4 bases in between. The CDR3 length is 12 residues. The CDR3 protein is CASSLAREKLFF. For the CDR3, the DNA is TGTGCCAGCAGCTTAGCGAGGGAAAAACTGTTTTTT.

By proportion, this clonotype is medium-sized. The chain recombines TRBV19 with TRBJ1-6, with D hard to call. The germline V gene has CDR1 LNHDA and CDR2 SQIVND (reference sequence). V dropped 3 bases and J dropped 7 bases, with 4 bases sitting between them. The CDR3 contains 12 residues. The CDR3 DNA sequence: TGTGCCAGTAGTATGGTCAATTCACCCCTCCACTTT. This sequence encodes CASSMVNSPLHF.

By sample share, this clonotype is medium-sized. V usage is TRBV5-4 and J usage is TRBJ2-2; D may be TRBD1 or TRBD2 (6 bases each). Trimming left V 0 bases short and J 1 base short, with 13 bases between. The CDR3 sequence is 17 residues long. The V gene's germline CDR1 is SGHNT and CDR2 YYREEE (reference sequence). The CDR3 nucleotides are TGTGCCAGCAGCTTGGGGGGGGCCACTGGGAACACCGGGGAGCTGTTTTTT. It translates to CASSLGGATGNTGELFF. Variable domain in full (rest from reference TRBV5-4 and TRBJ2-2): ETGVTQSPTHLIKTRGQQVTLRCSSQSGHNTVSWYQQALGQGPQFIFQYYREEENGRGNFPPRFSGLQFPNYSSELNVNALELDDSALYLCASSLGGATGNTGELFFGEGSRLTVL.

On this clonotype itself: Since a much larger clone is just one base distant, this may be a read error. The V call is TRBV6-2 or TRBV6-3, the J call TRBJ2-1; the D gene is possibly TRBD2 (6 bases). V lost 2 bases to trimming and J lost 5 bases, with 22 bases between them. The length of the CDR3 is 18 residues. Germline-derived CDR1 and CDR2 are MNHEY and SVGEGT. CDR3 coding DNA: TGTGCCAGCAGTTACGGGGGGTCGGGAGCAGCGACCAACAATGAGCAGTTCTTC. Protein sequence: CASSYGGSGAATNNEQFF.

This clonotype is judged medium-sized (0.01 to 0.1%). The rearrangement links TRBV9 to TRBJ2-2, with D unclear. CDR1 is SGDLS, CDR2 YYNGEE, per germline. CDR3 length: 13 residues. V lost 3 bases, J lost 4 bases, and 7 bases lay in between. CDR3 bases: TGTGCCAGCAGCGGCGACCTCACCGGGGAGCTGTTTTTT. This translates into CASSGDLTGELFF.